The rows below give T cell receptor beta chains drawn from one sample of a study of radiotherapy plus CTLA-4 blockade in lung cancer. Profiling relied on immunoSEQ multiplex PCR, and the TCRdb table lists in-frame clones only, not all of them. The table lists about 48,000 clones, about 86% of them singletons. Sample: peripheral blood, taken from a patient treated with radiotherapy plus ipilimumab. The source of these receptors is a human donor with non-small cell lung cancer that progressed on radiotherapy plus ipilimumab. Some clones in this sample may be carry-over from other donors' samples. Both conserved end residues are part of each CDR3. D genes are given only for firm matches. Rows may omit the clone size; those that give it use once, few, many or a size class.

cdr3_aa: CASSREQGAMAGELFF
cdr3_nt: TGTGCCAGCAGCCGCGAACAGGGGGCGATGGCCGGGGAGCTGTTTTTT
clone_size: NA
j_call: TRBJ2-2
d_call: TRBD1
v_call: TRBV14

cdr3_aa: CASSSLLAANYNEQFF
cdr3_nt: TGTGCCAGCAGCTCCCTACTAGCGGCTAACTACAATGAGCAGTTCTTC
clone_size: NA
j_call: TRBJ2-1
d_call: TRBD2
v_call: TRBV7-2

cdr3_aa: CASSFPTGDIEDTEAFF
cdr3_nt: TGTGCCAGCAGCTTCCCGACAGGGGATATCGAGGACACTGAAGCTTTCTTT
clone_size: NA
j_call: TRBJ1-1
d_call: TRBD1
v_call: TRBV5-6

cdr3_aa: CASSPARGQSYEQYF
cdr3_nt: TGTGCCAGCTCACCGGCCAGGGGTCAATCCTACGAGCAGTACTTC
clone_size: NA
j_call: TRBJ2-7
d_call: NA
v_call: TRBV18

cdr3_aa: CASSLGRYGYTF
cdr3_nt: TGTGCCAGCAGTTTAGGTAGATATGGCTACACCTTC
clone_size: NA
j_call: TRBJ1-2
d_call: NA
v_call: TRBV28

cdr3_aa: CASSLEASDTEAFF
cdr3_nt: TGTGCCAGCAGCTTGGAAGCGTCGGACACTGAAGCTTTCTTT
clone_size: once
j_call: TRBJ1-1
d_call: NA
v_call: TRBV5-5

cdr3_aa: CASSLGDYTDTQYF
cdr3_nt: TGTGCCAGCAGCCTCGGGGACTACACAGATACGCAGTATTTT
clone_size: NA
j_call: TRBJ2-3
d_call: TRBD2
v_call: TRBV7-6

cdr3_aa: CASSPPAGSGNTIYF
cdr3_nt: TGTGCCAGCAGTCCGCCCGCAGGGTCTGGAAACACCATATATTTT
clone_size: few
j_call: TRBJ1-3
d_call: NA
v_call: TRBV28

cdr3_aa: CASSFGTGLLF
cdr3_nt: TGTGCCAGCAGCTTCGGGACAGGGCTGCTCTTC
clone_size: few
j_call: TRBJ2-1
d_call: TRBD1
v_call: TRBV7-8

cdr3_aa: CAWSVGLNTEAFF
cdr3_nt: TGTGCCTGGAGTGTGGGGCTGAACACTGAAGCTTTCTTT
clone_size: NA
j_call: TRBJ1-1
d_call: NA
v_call: TRBV30

cdr3_aa: CASKLDGTDTQYF
cdr3_nt: TGTGCCAGCAAATTAGATGGCACAGATACGCAGTATTTT
clone_size: once
j_call: TRBJ2-3
d_call: NA
v_call: TRBV6-5

cdr3_aa: CASNLAGGSYEQYF
cdr3_nt: TGTGCCAGCAATCTGGCGGGGGGTTCCTACGAGCAGTACTTC
clone_size: NA
j_call: TRBJ2-7
d_call: TRBD2
v_call: TRBV2